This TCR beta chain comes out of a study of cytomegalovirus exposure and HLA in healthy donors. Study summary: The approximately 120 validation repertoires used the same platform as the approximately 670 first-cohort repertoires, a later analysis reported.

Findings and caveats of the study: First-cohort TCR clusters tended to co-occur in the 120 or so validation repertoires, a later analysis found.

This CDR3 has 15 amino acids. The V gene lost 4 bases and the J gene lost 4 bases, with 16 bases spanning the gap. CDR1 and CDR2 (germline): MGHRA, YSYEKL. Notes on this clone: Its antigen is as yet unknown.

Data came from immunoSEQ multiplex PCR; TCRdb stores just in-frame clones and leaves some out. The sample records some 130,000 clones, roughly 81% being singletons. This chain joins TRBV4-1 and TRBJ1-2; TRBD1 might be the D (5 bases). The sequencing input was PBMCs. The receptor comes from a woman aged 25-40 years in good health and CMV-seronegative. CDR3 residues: CASSLHNQDSYGYTF. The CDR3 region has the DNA TGCGCCAGCAGCCTCCACAACCAAGACAGCTATGGCTACACCTTC.